Listed here is a single T cell receptor (beta chain). V shed 5 bases and J shed 4 bases, with 12 bases lying between them. This CDR3 has 14 residues. CDR1 SGHAT and CDR2 FQNNGV come from the germline V gene. The data originate from a study of blood T cell repertoires in COVID-19. Clones were sequenced by immunoSEQ multiplex PCR, and TCRdb holds only the in-frame ones, with some missing. The sample has more than 300,000 clones, around four fifths seen once. Sample: peripheral blood. This chain joins TRBV11-2 and TRBJ2-1; D perhaps matches TRBD1 (5 bases). The receptor's source is a woman in her 50s with acute or convalescent COVID-19. The CDR3 coding sequence is TGTGCCAGCAGCCAAACCAGGGATTACAATGAGCAGTTCTTC. Its translation: CASSQTRDYNEQFF.